The 15 T cell receptor beta chains reported below all come from one sample, sequenced in a study of T cell responses to AZD1222 COVID-19 vaccine. Sequencing used immunoSEQ multiplex PCR; TCRdb keeps in-frame clones, though not all of them. The sample contains 130,000 or so clones, just over 85% of which appear only once. Sequencing used peripheral blood, obtained on day 0 of AZD1222 vaccination. The source of these receptors is an adult in good health.

This chain links TRBV7-7 with TRBJ2-3; 9 positions match TRBD1. J lost 1 base, V lost 4 bases, and 3 bases had no gene match. Germline CDR1 is SSHAT and CDR2 is FNYEAQ (reference sequence). CDR3 size: 15 residues. In DNA, the CDR3 is TGTGCCAGCAGCTCGGGACAGGGTGGCACAGATACGCAGTATTTT. Residues: CASSSGQGGTDTQYF.

CDR3: CASSLGQGIEGGTQYF. The CDR3 bases are TGCGCCAGCAGCTTGGGACAGGGAATAGAGGGGGGGACCCAGTACTTC. The V and J genes are TRBV5-1 and TRBJ2-5; D may be TRBD1 (7 bases). With 0 bases removed from V and 7 bases from J, the gap between germline ends came to 19 bases. The CDR3 is made up of 16 amino acids. Germline V gene lookup returns CDR1 SGHRS and CDR2 YFSETQ.

Comment on this clone: Additional DNA sequences in this sample encode the identical CDR3. The chain links TRBV28 to TRBJ1-5; D gene unclear. This CDR3 contains 13 residues. Germline CDR1 is MDHEN and CDR2 is SYDVKM. V lost 3 bases to trimming and J lost 4 bases, with 7 bases between them. This CDR3 reads CASSFTGNQPQHF. In DNA, the CDR3 is TGTGCCAGCAGTTTCACCGGGAATCAGCCCCAGCATTTT.

The rearrangement joins TRBV19 to TRBJ2-5; 8 positions agree with TRBD1. The CDR3 length is 13 residues. Germline V gene sequence: CDR1 LNHDA, CDR2 SQIVND (reference sequence). V shed 4 bases, J shed 4 bases, and the junction held 2 bases outside the gene matches. CDR3 amino acids: CASSKQGGETQYF. In nucleotides, the CDR3 is TGTGCCAGTAGTAAACAGGGGGGAGAGACCCAGTACTTC.

The chain has TRBV3-1 (or the pseudogene TRBV3-2) and TRBJ1-4; TRBD1 agrees at 11 bases. CDR3 length: 14 amino acids. Germline lookup yields CDR1 LGHDT and CDR2 YNNKEL (reference sequence). V was pared by 5 bases and J by 8 bases, with 4 bases of the junction left unmatched. The CDR3 sequence is CASSWDRGLEKLFF. CDR3 nucleotides: TGTGCCAGCAGCTGGGACAGGGGGTTGGAAAAACTGTTTTTT.

The rearrangement joins TRBV28 to TRBJ1-1, with TRBD1 matching 9 bases. Germline loops: CDR1 MDHEN, CDR2 SYDVKM. The CDR3 loop spans 13 amino acids. The V segment lost 6 bases and the J segment 8 bases; nucleotides outside the gene matches: 7. CDR3 nucleotides: TGTGCCAGCAGGCCCGGGACAGGGAGAGAAGCTTTCTTT. Residues: CASRPGTGREAFF.

The rearrangement links TRBV6-5 to TRBJ1-1; a weak D match, TRBD1 (6 bases). The CDR3 runs to 13 residues. The V end was cut by 2 bases, the J end by 6 bases, with 10 bases between. Germline CDR1 MNHEY, CDR2 SVGAGI. CDR3 sequence reads: CASSYQDSPEAFF. The CDR3 DNA follows: TGTGCCAGCAGTTACCAGGACAGCCCTGAAGCTTTCTTT.

The chain employs TRBV20-1 and TRBJ1-4; 10 bases are shared with TRBD1. Germline V gene data show CDR1 as DFQATT and CDR2 as SNEGSKA (reference sequence). V was clipped by 3 bases and J by 8 bases; unmatched bases: 6. This CDR3 region has 14 residues. CDR3 bases: TGCAGTGCTAGTCAGGGACAGGGGTTGGAAAAACTGTTTTTT. Translated, it gives CSASQGQGLEKLFF.

This chain connects TRBV10-3 to TRBJ2-5, with D possibly TRBD1 on 6 matching bases. Trimming shortened V by 8 bases and J by 5 bases, and 12 bases separated the two germline ends. Germline V CDR1 and CDR2: ENHRY, SYGVKD. The CDR3 runs to 12 residues. The CDR3 DNA reads TGTGCCATCTCCACAGGGATCGAGACCCAGTACTTC. It yields the protein CAISTGIETQYF.

The chain combines TRBV7-9 with TRBJ2-2, with D maybe TRBD1 (5 bases). The V gene lost 2 bases and the J gene lost 2 bases, with 9 bases spanning the gap. The germline V gene has CDR1 SEHNR and CDR2 FQNEAQ (reference sequence). This CDR3 spans 15 amino acids. CDR3 region: CASSLQGGNTGELFF. In nucleotides, the CDR3 is TGTGCCAGCAGCTTACAGGGTGGAAACACCGGGGAGCTGTTTTTT.

The V and J genes are TRBV6-4 and TRBJ2-7; D is ambiguous. CDR3 length: 14 residues. With 3 bases removed from V and 6 bases from J, the gap between germline ends came to 15 bases. Germline V gene data show CDR1 as MRHNA and CDR2 as SNTAGT. The CDR3 region has the DNA TGTGCCAGCAGTGATACGACGGAAACCGGCGAGCAGTACTTC. Translation: CASSDTTETGEQYF.

Written as DNA, the CDR3 is TGTGCCAGCACCTTTGGGAGGACAGGGTTTGGCGGCTACACCTTC. This codes for CASTFGRTGFGGYTF. The V and J genes are TRBV11-1 and TRBJ1-2; 8 bases agree with TRBD1. The CDR3 covers 15 residues. J gave up 8 bases and V 7 bases, and 15 bases lay outside the gene matches. Germline lookup yields CDR1 SGHAT and CDR2 FQDESV (reference sequence).

This rearrangement joins TRBV2 to TRBJ1-4; possible D gene TRBD1, 5 bases. The CDR3 has 15 amino acids. The V end lost 6 bases, the J end lost 5 bases, and 16 bases lay between the germline ends. Germline V CDR1 and CDR2: SNHLY, FYNNEI. CDR3 loop: CASRGDGAGNEKLFF. As DNA, the CDR3 is TGTGCCAGCAGGGGGGATGGGGCCGGGAATGAAAAACTGTTTTTT.

The chain carries TRBV6-1 and TRBJ2-1; D gene unclear. The CDR3 runs to 15 residues. Germline CDR1 MNHNS, CDR2 SASEGT. The V gene lost 2 bases and the J gene lost 4 bases, with 12 bases spanning the gap. The CDR3 loop reads CASSEQTDEYNEQFF. The CDR3 DNA sequence: TGTGCCAGCAGTGAACAAACAGACGAGTACAATGAGCAGTTCTTC.

The V call is TRBV7-8, the J call TRBJ1-5, with D possibly TRBD1 on 6 matching bases. Germline CDR1 reads SGHVS; CDR2 reads FQNEAQ. The CDR3 length is 16 residues. V was shortened by 1 base and J by 4 bases, with 14 bases between the two germline ends. The CDR3 is CASSLESQGSNQPQHF. CDR3 nucleotide sequence: TGTGCCAGCAGCTTAGAGTCACAGGGCAGTAATCAGCCCCAGCATTTT.